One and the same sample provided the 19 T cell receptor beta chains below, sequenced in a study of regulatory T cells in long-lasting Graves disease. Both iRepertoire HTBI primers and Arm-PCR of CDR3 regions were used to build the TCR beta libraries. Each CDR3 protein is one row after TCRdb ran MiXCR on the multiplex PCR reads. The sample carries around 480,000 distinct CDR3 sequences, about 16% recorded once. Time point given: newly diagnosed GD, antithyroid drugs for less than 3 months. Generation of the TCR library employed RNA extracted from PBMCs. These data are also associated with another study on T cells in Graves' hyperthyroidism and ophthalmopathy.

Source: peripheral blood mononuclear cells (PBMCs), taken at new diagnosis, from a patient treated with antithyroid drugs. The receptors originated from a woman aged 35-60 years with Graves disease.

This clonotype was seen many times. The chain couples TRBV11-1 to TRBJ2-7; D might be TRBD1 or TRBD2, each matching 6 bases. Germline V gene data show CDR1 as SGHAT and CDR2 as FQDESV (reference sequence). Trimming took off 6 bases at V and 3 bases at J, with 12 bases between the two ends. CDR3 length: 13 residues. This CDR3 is CASRAGHLYEQYF. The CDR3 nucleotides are TGTGCCAGCAGGGCGGGACACCTCTACGAGCAGTACTTC.

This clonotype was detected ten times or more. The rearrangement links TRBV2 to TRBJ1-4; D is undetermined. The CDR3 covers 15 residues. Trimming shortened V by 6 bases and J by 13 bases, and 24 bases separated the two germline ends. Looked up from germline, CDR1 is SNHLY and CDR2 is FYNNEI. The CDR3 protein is CASSPRTGNGVGLFF. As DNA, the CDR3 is TGTGCCAGCAGCCCAAGGACGGGGAACGGGGTAGGACTGTTTTTT.

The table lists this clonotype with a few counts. The CDR3 DNA reads as TGCGCCAGCAGCTCTCTACCACAGGGAACAGATACGCAGTATTTT. Encoded protein: CASSSLPQGTDTQYF. The chain employs TRBV5-1 and TRBJ2-3; tentative D call: TRBD1 (6 bases). The CDR3 sequence is 15 residues long. V was trimmed by 3 bases and J by 3 bases, leaving 14 bases between them. The germline gives CDR1 SGHRS, CDR2 YFSETQ.

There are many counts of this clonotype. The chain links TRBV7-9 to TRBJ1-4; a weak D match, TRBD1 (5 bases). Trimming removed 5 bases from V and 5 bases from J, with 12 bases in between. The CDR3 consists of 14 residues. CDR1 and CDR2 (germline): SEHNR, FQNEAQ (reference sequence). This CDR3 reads CASSPDWGNEKLFF. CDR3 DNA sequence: TGTGCCAGCAGCCCGGACTGGGGGAATGAAAAACTGTTTTTT.

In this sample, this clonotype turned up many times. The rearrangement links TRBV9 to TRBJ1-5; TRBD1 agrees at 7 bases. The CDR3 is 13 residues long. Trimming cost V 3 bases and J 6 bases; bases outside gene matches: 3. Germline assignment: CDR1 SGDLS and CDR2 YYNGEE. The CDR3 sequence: CASSEGAAQPQHF. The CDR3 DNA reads TGTGCCAGCAGCGAGGGGGCGGCTCAGCCCCAGCATTTT.

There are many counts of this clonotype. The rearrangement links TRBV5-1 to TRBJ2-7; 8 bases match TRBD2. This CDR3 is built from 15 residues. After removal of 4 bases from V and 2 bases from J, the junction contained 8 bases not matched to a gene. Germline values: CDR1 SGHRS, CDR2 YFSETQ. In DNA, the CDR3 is TGCGCCAGCAGCGCTGCGGGCGGGGGGACCTACGAGCAGTACTTC. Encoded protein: CASSAAGGGTYEQYF. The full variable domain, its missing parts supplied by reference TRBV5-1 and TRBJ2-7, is KAGVTQTPRYLIKTRGQQVTLSCSPISGHRSVSWYQQTPGQGLQFLFEYFSETQRNKGNFPGRFSGRQFSNSRSEMNVSTLELGDSALYLCASSAAGGGTYEQYFGPGTRLTVT.

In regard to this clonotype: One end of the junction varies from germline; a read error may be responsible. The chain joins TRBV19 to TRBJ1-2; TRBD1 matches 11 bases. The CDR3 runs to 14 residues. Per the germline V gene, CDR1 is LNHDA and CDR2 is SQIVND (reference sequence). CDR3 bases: TGTGCCAGTAGTCCCGGACAGGGGGCTGATGGCCACACCTTC. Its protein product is CASSPGQGADGHTF.

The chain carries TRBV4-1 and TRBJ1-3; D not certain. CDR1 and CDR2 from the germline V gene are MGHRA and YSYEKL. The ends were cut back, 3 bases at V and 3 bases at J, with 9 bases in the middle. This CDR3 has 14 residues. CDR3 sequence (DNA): TGCGCCAGCAGCCATCCCAATGGTGGAAACACCATATATTTT. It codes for CASSHPNGGNTIYF.

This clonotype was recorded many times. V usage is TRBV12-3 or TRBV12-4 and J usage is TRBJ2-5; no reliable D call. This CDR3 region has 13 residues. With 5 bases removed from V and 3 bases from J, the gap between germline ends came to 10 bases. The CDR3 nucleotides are TGTGCCAGCAGTGAACGGGCAGAAGAGACCCAGTACTTC. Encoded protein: CASSERAEETQYF.

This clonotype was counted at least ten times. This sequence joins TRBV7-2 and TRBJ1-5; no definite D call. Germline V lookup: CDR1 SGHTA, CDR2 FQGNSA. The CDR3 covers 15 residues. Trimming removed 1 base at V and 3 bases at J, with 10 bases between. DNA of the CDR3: TGTGCCAGCAGCTTAGTGGAGGGCTCCAATCAGCCCCAGCATTTT. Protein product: CASSLVEGSNQPQHF.

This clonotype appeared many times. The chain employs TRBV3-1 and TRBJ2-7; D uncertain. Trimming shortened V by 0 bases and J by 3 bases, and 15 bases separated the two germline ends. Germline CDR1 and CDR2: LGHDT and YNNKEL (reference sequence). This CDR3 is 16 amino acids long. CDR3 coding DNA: TGTGCCAGCAGCCAAGATCGGGCCCTCCCGGGCTACGAGCAGTACTTC. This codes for CASSQDRALPGYEQYF.

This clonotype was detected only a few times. The CDR3 spells CAWRALAYEQYF. Here the CDR3 DNA reads TGTGCCTGGAGGGCCCTTGCCTACGAGCAGTACTTC. V gene TRBV30 combines with J gene TRBJ2-7; D not resolved. Germline assignment: CDR1 GTSNPN and CDR2 SVGIG (reference sequence). Trimming removed 3 bases from V and 2 bases from J, with 8 bases in between. The CDR3 sequence is 12 residues long.

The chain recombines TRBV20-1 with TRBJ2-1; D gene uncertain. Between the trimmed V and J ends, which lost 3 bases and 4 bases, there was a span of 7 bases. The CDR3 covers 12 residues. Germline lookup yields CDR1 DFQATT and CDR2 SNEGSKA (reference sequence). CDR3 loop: CSASFQYNEQFF. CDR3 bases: TGCAGTGCTAGTTTTCAGTACAATGAGCAGTTCTTC.

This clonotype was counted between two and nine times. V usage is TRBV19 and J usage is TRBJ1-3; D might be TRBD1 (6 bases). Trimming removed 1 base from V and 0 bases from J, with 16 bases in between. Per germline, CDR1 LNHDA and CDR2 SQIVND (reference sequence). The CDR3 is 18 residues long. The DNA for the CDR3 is TGTGCCAGTAGTATAGTTTACGACAGGATCAACTCTGGAAACACCATATATTTT. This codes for CASSIVYDRINSGNTIYF.

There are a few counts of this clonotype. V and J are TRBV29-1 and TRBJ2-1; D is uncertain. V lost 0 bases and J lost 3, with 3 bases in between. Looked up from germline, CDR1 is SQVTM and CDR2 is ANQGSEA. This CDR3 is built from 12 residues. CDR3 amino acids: CSVEDLYNEQFF. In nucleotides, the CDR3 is TGCAGCGTTGAAGATCTCTACAATGAGCAGTTCTTC.

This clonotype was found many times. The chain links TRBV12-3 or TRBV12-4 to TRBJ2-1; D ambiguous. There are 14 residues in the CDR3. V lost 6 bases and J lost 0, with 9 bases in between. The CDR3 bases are TGTGCCAGCAGCTCAGGAGCCTCCTACAATGAGCAGTTCTTC. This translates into CASSSGASYNEQFF.

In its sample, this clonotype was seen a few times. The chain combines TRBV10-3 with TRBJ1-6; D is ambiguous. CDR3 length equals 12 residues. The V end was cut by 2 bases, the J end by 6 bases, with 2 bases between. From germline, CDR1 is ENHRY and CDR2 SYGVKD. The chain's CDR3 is CAISEVNSPLHF. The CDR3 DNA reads TGTGCCATCAGTGAGGTTAATTCACCCCTCCACTTT.

The CDR3 reads CASSIDRGYVETQYF. CDR3 coding DNA: TGTGCCAGTAGTATAGATCGAGGATACGTAGAGACCCAGTACTTC. The V call is TRBV19, the J call TRBJ2-5; D gene uncertain. Looked up from germline, CDR1 is LNHDA and CDR2 is SQIVND (reference sequence). The CDR3 runs to 15 residues. Trimming shortened V by 0 bases and J by 4 bases, and 12 bases separated the two germline ends.

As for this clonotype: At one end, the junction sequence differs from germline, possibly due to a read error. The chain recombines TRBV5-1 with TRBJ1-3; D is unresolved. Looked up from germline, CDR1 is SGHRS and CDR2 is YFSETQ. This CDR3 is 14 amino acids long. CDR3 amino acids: CASGFDRFSVTIYF. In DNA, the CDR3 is TGCGCCAGCGGCTTTGACCGATTCTCCGTCACCATATATTTT.